Only a few counts were recorded for the clone carrying this T cell receptor (beta chain). As yet, its antigen is unknown. The sample is drawn from a study of cytomegalovirus exposure and HLA in healthy donors. Study results and limitations: Per published accounts, TCR beta sequences correctly predicted the HLA-A and HLA-B alleles of most subjects.

The study ran its PCR with 60 Vbeta and 13 Jbeta primers. In the source study's methods: The count from a later analysis was some 80 million unique TCR beta chains, around 10 million of them shared. Assay: immunoSEQ multiplex PCR; the TCRdb copy retains only in-frame clones and omits some. Clone size and V and J calls were adopted from that table, with D and trimming inferred from the DNA. This table has some 150,000 clones, more than 75% appearing once. Germline CDR1 and CDR2: PRHDT and FYEKMQ (reference sequence). This CDR3 spans 14 amino acids. Trimming removed 0 bases at V and 4 bases at J, with 9 bases between.

V and J are TRBV13 and TRBJ2-5; D perhaps matches TRBD2 (6 bases). Sample: PBMCs. This TCR came from a male donor in good health and CMV-seronegative. Written as DNA, the CDR3 is TGTGCCAGCAGCTTAGGGACTAGAGGAGAGACCCAGTACTTC. It is translated as CASSLGTRGETQYF.